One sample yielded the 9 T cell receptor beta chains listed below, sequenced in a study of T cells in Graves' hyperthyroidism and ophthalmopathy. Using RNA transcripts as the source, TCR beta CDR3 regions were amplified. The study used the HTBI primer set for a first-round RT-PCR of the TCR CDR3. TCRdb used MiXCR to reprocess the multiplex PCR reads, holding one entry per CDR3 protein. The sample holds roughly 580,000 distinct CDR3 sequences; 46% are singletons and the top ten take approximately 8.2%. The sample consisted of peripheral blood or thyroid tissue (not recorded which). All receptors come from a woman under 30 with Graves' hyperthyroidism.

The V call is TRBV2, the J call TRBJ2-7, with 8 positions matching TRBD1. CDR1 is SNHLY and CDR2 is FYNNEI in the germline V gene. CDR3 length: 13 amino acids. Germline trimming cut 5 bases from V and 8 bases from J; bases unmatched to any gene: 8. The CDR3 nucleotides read TGTGCCAGCAGTTTGCCTAACAGGGGGAAGCAGTACTTC. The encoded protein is CASSLPNRGKQYF.

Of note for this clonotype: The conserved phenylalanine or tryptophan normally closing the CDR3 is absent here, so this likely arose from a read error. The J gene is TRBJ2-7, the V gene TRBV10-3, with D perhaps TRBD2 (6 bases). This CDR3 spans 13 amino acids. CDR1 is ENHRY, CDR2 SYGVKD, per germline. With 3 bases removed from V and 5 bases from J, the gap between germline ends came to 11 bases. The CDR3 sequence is CAISDLGEDEQYL. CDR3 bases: TGTGCCATCAGTGATCTTGGGGAGGACGAGCAGTACCTC.

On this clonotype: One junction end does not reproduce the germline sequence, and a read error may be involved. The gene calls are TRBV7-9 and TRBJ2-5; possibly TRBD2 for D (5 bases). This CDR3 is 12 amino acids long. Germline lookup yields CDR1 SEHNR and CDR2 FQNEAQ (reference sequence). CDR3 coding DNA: TGTGCCAGCAGCTTAGAACTAGAGTCCCAGTACTTC. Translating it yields CASSLELESQYF.

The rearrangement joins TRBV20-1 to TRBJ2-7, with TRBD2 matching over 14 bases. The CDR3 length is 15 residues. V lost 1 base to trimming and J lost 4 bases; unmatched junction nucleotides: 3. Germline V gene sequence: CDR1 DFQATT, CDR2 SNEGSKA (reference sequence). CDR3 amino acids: CSARGLAGGPYEQYF. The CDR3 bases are TGCAGTGCTAGAGGACTAGCGGGAGGGCCGTACGAGCAGTACTTC.

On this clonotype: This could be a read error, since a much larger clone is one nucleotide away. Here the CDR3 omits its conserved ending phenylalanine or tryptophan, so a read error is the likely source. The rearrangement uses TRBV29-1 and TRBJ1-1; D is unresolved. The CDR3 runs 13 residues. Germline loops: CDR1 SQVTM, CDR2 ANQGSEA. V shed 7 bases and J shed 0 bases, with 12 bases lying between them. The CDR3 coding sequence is TGCAGCGGTCGTAAGGACCTGAACACTGAAGCTTTCCTT. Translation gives CSGRKDLNTEAFL.

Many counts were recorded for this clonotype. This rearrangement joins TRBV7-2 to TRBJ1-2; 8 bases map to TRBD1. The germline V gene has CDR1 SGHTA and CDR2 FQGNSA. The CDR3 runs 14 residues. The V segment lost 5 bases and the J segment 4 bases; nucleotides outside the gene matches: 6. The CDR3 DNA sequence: TGTGCCAGCAGCCCAGACAGGGGCAGCTATGGCTACACCTTC. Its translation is CASSPDRGSYGYTF.

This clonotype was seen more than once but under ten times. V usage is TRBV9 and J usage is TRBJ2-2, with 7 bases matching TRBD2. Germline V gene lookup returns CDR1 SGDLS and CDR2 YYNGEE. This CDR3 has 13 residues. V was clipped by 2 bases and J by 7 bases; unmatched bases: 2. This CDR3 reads CASSVGEGGELFF. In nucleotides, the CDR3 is TGTGCCAGCAGCGTGGGGGAGGGCGGGGAGCTGTTTTTT.

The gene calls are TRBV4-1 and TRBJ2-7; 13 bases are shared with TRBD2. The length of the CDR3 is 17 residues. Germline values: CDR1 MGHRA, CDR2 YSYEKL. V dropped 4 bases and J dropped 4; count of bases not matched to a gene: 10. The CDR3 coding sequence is TGCGCCAGCAGCCTCCCCCCCGGGACTAGCGGGATATACGAGCAGTACTTC. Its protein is CASSLPPGTSGIYEQYF.

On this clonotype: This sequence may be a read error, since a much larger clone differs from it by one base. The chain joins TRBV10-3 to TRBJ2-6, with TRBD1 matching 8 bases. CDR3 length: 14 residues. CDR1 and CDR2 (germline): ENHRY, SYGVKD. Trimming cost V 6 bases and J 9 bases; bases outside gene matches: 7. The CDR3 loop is CAISAGTGGNVLTF. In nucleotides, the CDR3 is TGTGCCATCAGCGCCGGGACAGGTGGCAACGTCCTGACTTTC.